The 24 T cell receptor beta chains below all came from one sample that was sequenced in a study of blood T cell repertoires in COVID-19. Clones were sequenced by immunoSEQ multiplex PCR, and TCRdb holds only the in-frame ones, with some missing. This sample has some 95,000 clones; 70% to 90% occur once, and the top ten carry 3.5% to 5.5%. Sequenced sample: peripheral blood. These receptors came from a man between 65 and 79 years old with acute or convalescent COVID-19.

V usage is TRBV30 and J usage is TRBJ2-5; 7 bases are shared with TRBD2. The J segment lost 5 bases and the V segment lost 1 base, leaving 10 bases of the junction unmatched. The length of the CDR3 is 15 residues. Germline CDR1 is GTSNPN and CDR2 is SVGIG (reference sequence). Here the CDR3 reads CAWSDKGWGGETQYF. Here the CDR3 DNA reads TGTGCCTGGAGTGATAAGGGGTGGGGAGGGGAGACCCAGTACTTC. Full variable domain (remainder filled in from reference TRBV30 and TRBJ2-5): SQTIHQWPATLVQPVGSPLSLECTVEGTSNPNLYWYRQAAGRGLQLLFYSVGIGQISSEVPQNLSASRPQDRQFILSSKKLLLSDSGFYLCAWSDKGWGGETQYFGPGTRLLVL.

The chain recombines TRBV24-1 with TRBJ2-7; tentatively, D is TRBD1 (5 bases). The length of the CDR3 is 14 residues. Germline V lookup: CDR1 KGHDR, CDR2 SFDVKD. V lost 4 bases and J 0 bases, leaving 9 bases between the germline ends. The CDR3 region has the DNA TGTGCCACCAGTGAGCAGGGTCACTCCTACGAGCAGTACGTC. It encodes CATSEQGHSYEQYV.

CDR3 sequence (DNA): TGTGCCAGCAGCGCGGGACTGGCGCTTAGCACAGATACGCAGTATTTT. It specifies CASSAGLALSTDTQYF. The chain combines TRBV25-1 with TRBJ2-3, with D possibly TRBD2 on 6 matching bases. Looked up from germline, CDR1 is MGHDK and CDR2 is SYGVNS. V was trimmed by 6 bases and J by 0 bases, leaving 16 bases between them. The CDR3 runs to 16 residues. The full variable domain, in which reference TRBV25-1 and TRBJ2-3 provide the parts outside the CDR3, is EADIYQTPRYLVIGTGKKITLECSQTMGHDKMYWYQQDPGMELHLIHYSYGVNSTEKGDLSSESTVSRIRTEHFPLTLESARPSHTSQYLCASSAGLALSTDTQYFGPGTRLTVL.

V usage is TRBV6-5 and J usage is TRBJ1-5; 7 bases map to TRBD1. Germline CDR1 MNHEY, CDR2 SVGAGI. The CDR3 contains 15 residues. V was clipped by 6 bases and J by 2 bases; unmatched bases: 7. DNA of the CDR3: TGTGCCAGCAGCCCAGGGGGTATGGGCAATCAGCCCCAGCATTTT. It is translated as CASSPGGMGNQPQHF.

The chain employs TRBV18 and TRBJ2-1; D unresolved. The CDR3 is 13 residues long. Trimming pared 3 bases from V and 4 bases from J, leaving 7 bases between. Germline assignment: CDR1 KGHSH and CDR2 LQKENI. The CDR3 bases are TGTGCCAGCTCACCGGCCAGTTACAATGAGCAGTTCTTC. Translation: CASSPASYNEQFF.

This rearrangement joins TRBV5-1 to TRBJ2-3, with 16 bases fitting TRBD2. Looked up from germline, CDR1 is SGHRS and CDR2 is YFSETQ. Trimming at V came to 3 bases and at J to 2 bases, leaving 6 bases not matched to a gene. The CDR3 has 18 residues. The CDR3 here is CASSSGLAGGNPTDTQYF. CDR3 nucleotides: TGCGCCAGCAGCTCGGGACTAGCGGGGGGGAATCCCACAGATACGCAGTATTTT. Using reference TRBV5-1 and TRBJ2-3 for the parts outside the CDR3, the full variable domain is KAGVTQTPRYLIKTRGQQVTLSCSPISGHRSVSWYQQTPGQGLQFLFEYFSETQRNKGNFPGRFSGRQFSNSRSEMNVSTLELGDSALYLCASSSGLAGGNPTDTQYFGPGTRLTVL.

V and J are TRBV18 and TRBJ2-5; D is unclear. Germline V gene lookup returns CDR1 KGHSH and CDR2 LQKENI. The CDR3 covers 12 residues. The ends were cut back, 1 base at V and 3 bases at J, with 3 bases in the middle. For the CDR3, the DNA is TGTGCCAGCTCACCACGAGAAGAGACCCAGTACTTC. Translated, it gives CASSPREETQYF.

The CDR3 nucleotides read TGCGCCAGTCGAGCCCAGGCGAACACCGGGGAGCTGTTTTTT. Translated: CASRAQANTGELFF. The chain has TRBV10-1 and TRBJ2-2; D is ambiguous. Looked up from germline, CDR1 is WNHNN and CDR2 is SYGVQD (reference sequence). The CDR3 loop spans 14 amino acids. V gave up 9 bases and J gave up 0 bases, with 11 bases separating them.

The chain has TRBV20-1 and TRBJ2-7, with D possibly TRBD1 on 5 matching bases. CDR1 is DFQATT, CDR2 SNEGSKA, per germline (reference sequence). This CDR3 is 11 amino acids long. With 3 bases removed from V and 3 bases from J, the gap between germline ends came to 6 bases. The CDR3 loop reads CSARDNYEQYV. The CDR3 nucleotides read TGCAGTGCTAGGGACAACTACGAGCAGTACGTC.

V gene TRBV2 combines with J gene TRBJ2-7; possible D gene TRBD1, 6 bases. This CDR3 is built from 14 residues. V dropped 4 bases and J dropped 0 bases, with 10 bases sitting between them. The germline V gene has CDR1 SNHLY and CDR2 FYNNEI. CDR3 residues: CASSVLGASYEQYF. The CDR3 DNA is TGTGCCAGCAGTGTTCTGGGGGCCTCCTACGAGCAGTACTTC.

A few counts support this clone. This chain uses TRBV2 with TRBJ1-3; 8 bases fit TRBD1. Germline loops: CDR1 SNHLY, CDR2 FYNNEI. J was trimmed by 4 bases and V by 6 bases; bases with no gene match: 8. There are 15 residues in the CDR3. In DNA form, the CDR3 reads TGTGCCAGCAGCCAGGACAGGGTGTCAGGAAACACCATATATTTT. Encoded protein: CASSQDRVSGNTIYF.

V gene TRBV6-2 or TRBV6-3 combines with J gene TRBJ2-7; D uncertain. V was shortened by 2 bases and J by 0 bases, with 14 bases between the two germline ends. The CDR3 runs to 16 residues. In germline, CDR1 is MNHEY, CDR2 SVGEGT. As DNA, the CDR3 is TGTGCCAGCAGTTACGAGGCCTACCCCTACTCCTACGAGCAGTACTTC. It is translated as CASSYEAYPYSYEQYF.

The CDR3 DNA reads TGTGCCAGCTCACCACAAACTAGCGGGGGACAGTTCTTC. Translated, it gives CASSPQTSGGQFF. V and J are TRBV18 and TRBJ2-1; TRBD2 agrees at 11 bases. Trimming removed 1 base from V and 13 bases from J; junction bases left unmatched: 3. Looked up from germline, CDR1 is KGHSH and CDR2 is LQKENI. The CDR3 has 13 amino acids.

The chain links TRBV28 to TRBJ2-1, with 9 bases matching TRBD2. Losses at the gene ends were 3 bases for V and 10 bases for J; bases not matched to a gene: 10. The germline CDR1 and CDR2 sequences are MDHEN and SYDVKM. There are 15 residues in the CDR3. The CDR3 DNA sequence: TGTGCCAGCAGTTTTGGGACTAGCACCGGATACGAGCAGTTCTTC. Its translation: CASSFGTSTGYEQFF.

The chain couples TRBV18 to TRBJ1-4; the match to TRBD1 covers 7 bases. J lost 6 bases, V lost 1 base, and 2 bases had no gene match. The CDR3 sequence is 14 residues long. Germline V lookup: CDR1 KGHSH, CDR2 LQKENI. CDR3 region: CASSPQGADEKLFF. The CDR3 coding sequence is TGTGCCAGCTCACCACAGGGGGCGGATGAAAAACTGTTTTTT.

The CDR3 DNA reads as TGTGCCACCCACCGGAACGAGGCTAACTATGGCTACACCTTC. It codes for CATHRNEANYGYTF. This rearrangement joins TRBV6-5 to TRBJ1-2, with unresolved D. The CDR3 covers 14 residues. Germline V gene data show CDR1 as MNHEY and CDR2 as SVGAGI. V was pared by 10 bases and J by 0 bases, with 15 bases between.

The rearrangement uses TRBV25-1 and TRBJ2-1; tentatively, D is TRBD1 (6 bases). The CDR3 sequence is 16 residues long. The germline CDR1 and CDR2 sequences are MGHDK and SYGVNS. Between the trimmed V and J ends, which lost 2 bases and 9 bases, there was a span of 20 bases. As DNA, the CDR3 is TGTGCCAGCAGTGAACCAGACAGGACGTCAGTGGGTGAGCAGTTCTTC. It translates to CASSEPDRTSVGEQFF.

The J gene is TRBJ2-3, the V gene TRBV7-9; 12 positions match TRBD2. The CDR3 is made up of 16 amino acids. Looked up from germline, CDR1 is SEHNR and CDR2 is FQNEAQ (reference sequence). V lost 1 base to trimming and J lost 3 bases; unmatched junction nucleotides: 2. CDR3 protein: CASSLGTSGETDTQYF. The CDR3 DNA reads as TGTGCCAGCAGCTTAGGGACTAGCGGGGAGACAGATACGCAGTATTTT.

This sequence joins TRBV4-1 and TRBJ2-3, with 7 positions matching TRBD2. The CDR3 totals 17 residues. From germline, CDR1 is MGHRA and CDR2 YSYEKL. V lost 4 bases, J lost 5 bases, and 15 bases stayed unmatched. The CDR3 region is CASSPLDMGGGEDTQYF. The CDR3 bases are TGCGCCAGCAGCCCCCTAGACATGGGCGGGGGAGAAGATACGCAGTATTTT.

The chain is built from TRBV10-2 and TRBJ1-3; 8 positions agree with TRBD1. The CDR3 loop spans 15 amino acids. Germline V gene sequence: CDR1 WSHSY, CDR2 SAAADI. With 7 bases clipped from V and 0 bases from J, the junction kept 5 bases outside the gene matches. This chain's CDR3 is CASIPDRDSGNTIYF. Here the CDR3 DNA reads TGCGCCAGCATCCCGGACAGGGACTCTGGAAACACCATATATTTT.

The chain has TRBV6-1 and TRBJ1-3; weak D call: TRBD1 (6 bases). V was cut by 8 bases and J by 6 bases, with 20 bases left in between. The CDR3 has 15 amino acids. Germline V gene sequence: CDR1 MNHNS, CDR2 SASEGT. This chain's CDR3 is CASVKGGSVVNTIYF. The DNA for the CDR3 is TGTGCCAGCGTGAAAGGGGGATCTGTAGTAAACACCATATATTTT.

V and J are TRBV11-2 and TRBJ2-1; weak D call: TRBD2 (6 bases). The CDR3 is 16 amino acids. Germline V gene data show CDR1 as SGHAT and CDR2 as FQNNGV. V lost 5 bases and J lost 5, with 19 bases in between. In DNA, the CDR3 is TGTGCCAGCAGCCTCATCCTCGGTTGGGAGGACAATGAGCAGTTCTTC. Its translation is CASSLILGWEDNEQFF.

This chain links TRBV3-1 (or the pseudogene TRBV3-2) with TRBJ1-4; 7 nucleotides agree with TRBD1. Germline V gene data show CDR1 as LGHDT and CDR2 as YNNKEL (reference sequence). Trimming at V came to 1 base and at J to 12 bases, leaving 11 bases not matched to a gene. This CDR3 contains 15 residues. The CDR3 region is CASSQVGQGVSELFF. DNA for the CDR3: TGTGCCAGCAGCCAAGTCGGGCAGGGGGTTAGTGAACTGTTTTTT.

J is TRBJ1-5 and V is TRBV12-3 or TRBV12-4; the match to TRBD1 covers 8 bases. This CDR3 is built from 13 residues. The junction had 9 bases not matched to a gene; V was cut back by 6 bases and J by 11 bases. CDR3 loop: CASSSTGDKAQHF. CDR3 nucleotide sequence: TGTGCCAGCAGCTCGACAGGGGATAAAGCCCAGCATTTT.